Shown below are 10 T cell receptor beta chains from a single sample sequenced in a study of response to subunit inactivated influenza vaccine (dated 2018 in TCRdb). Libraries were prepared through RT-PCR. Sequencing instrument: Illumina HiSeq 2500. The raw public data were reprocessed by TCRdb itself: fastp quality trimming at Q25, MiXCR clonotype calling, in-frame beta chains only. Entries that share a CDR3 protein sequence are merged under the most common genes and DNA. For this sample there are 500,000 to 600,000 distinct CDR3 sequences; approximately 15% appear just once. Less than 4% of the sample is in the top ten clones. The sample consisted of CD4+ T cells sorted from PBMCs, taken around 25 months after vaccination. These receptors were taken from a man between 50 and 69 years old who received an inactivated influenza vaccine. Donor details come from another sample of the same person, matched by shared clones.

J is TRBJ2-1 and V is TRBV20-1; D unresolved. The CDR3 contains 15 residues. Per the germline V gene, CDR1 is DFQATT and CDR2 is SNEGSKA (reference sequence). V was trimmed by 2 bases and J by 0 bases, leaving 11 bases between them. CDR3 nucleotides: TGCAGTGCTAGATCTGACCTTAGCTCCTACAATGAGCAGTTCTTC. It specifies CSARSDLSSYNEQFF.

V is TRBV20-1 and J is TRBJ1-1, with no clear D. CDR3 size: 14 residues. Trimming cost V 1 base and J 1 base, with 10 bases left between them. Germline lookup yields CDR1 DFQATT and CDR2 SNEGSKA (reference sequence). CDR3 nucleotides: TGCAGTGCTAGAGGCGGGATGCGGAACACTGAAGCTTTCTTT. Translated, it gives CSARGGMRNTEAFF.

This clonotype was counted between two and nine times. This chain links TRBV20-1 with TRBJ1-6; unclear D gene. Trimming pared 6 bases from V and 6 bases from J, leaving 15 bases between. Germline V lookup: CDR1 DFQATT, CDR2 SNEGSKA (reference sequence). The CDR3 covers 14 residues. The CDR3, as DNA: TGCAGTGCCAGCCGCGGGTTGGGTAATTCACCCCTCCACTTT. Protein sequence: CSASRGLGNSPLHF.

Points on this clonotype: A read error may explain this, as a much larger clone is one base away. CDR3 residues: CASSLEQHNYDYTF. CDR3 bases: TGTGCCAGCAGCTTGGAACAACATAACTATGACTACACCTTC. The rearrangement uses TRBV5-5 and TRBJ1-2; no reliable D call. The CDR3 has 14 residues. Germline V gene data show CDR1 as SGHKS and CDR2 as YYEKEE (reference sequence).

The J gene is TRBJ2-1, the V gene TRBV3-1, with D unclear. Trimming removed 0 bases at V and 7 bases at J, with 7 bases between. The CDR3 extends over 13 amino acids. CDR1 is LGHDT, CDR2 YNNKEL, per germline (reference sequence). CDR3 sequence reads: CASSQDTRNEQFF. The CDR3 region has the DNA TGTGCCAGCAGCCAAGATACTCGGAATGAGCAGTTCTTC.

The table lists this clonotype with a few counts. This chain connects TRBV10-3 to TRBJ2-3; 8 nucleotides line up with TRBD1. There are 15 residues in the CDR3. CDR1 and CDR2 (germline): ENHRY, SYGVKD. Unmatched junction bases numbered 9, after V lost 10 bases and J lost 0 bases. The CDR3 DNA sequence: TGTGCCAGACAAGACAGGGGAGCTAGCACAGATACGCAGTATTTT. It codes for CARQDRGASTDTQYF.

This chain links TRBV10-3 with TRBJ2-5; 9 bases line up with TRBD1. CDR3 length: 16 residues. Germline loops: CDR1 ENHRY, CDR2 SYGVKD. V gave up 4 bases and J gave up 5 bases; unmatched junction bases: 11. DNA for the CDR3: TGTGCCATCAGTGCGCAAGTTGGGACAGGGATGGAGACCCAGTACTTC. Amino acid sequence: CAISAQVGTGMETQYF.

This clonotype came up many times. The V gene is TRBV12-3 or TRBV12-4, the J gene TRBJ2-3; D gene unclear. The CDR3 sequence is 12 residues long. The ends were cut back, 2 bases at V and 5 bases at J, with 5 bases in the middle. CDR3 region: CASSLSGDTQYF. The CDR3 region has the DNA TGTGCCAGCAGTTTATCTGGAGATACGCAGTATTTT.

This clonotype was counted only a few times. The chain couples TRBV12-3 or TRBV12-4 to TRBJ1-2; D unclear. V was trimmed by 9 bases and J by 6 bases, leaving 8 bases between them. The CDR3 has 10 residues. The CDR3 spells CASSAHGYTF. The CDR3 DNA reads TGTGCCAGTTCAGCCCATGGCTACACCTTC.

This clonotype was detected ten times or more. CDR3 sequence reads: CSARDRVGSPLHF. Written as DNA, the CDR3 is TGCAGTGCCAGGGACAGGGTGGGCTCACCCCTCCACTTT. The rearrangement links TRBV20-1 to TRBJ1-6; 9 nucleotides agree with TRBD1. This CDR3 has 13 residues. J lost 10 bases, V lost 6 bases, and 7 bases had no gene match. Per the germline V gene, CDR1 is DFQATT and CDR2 is SNEGSKA (reference sequence).